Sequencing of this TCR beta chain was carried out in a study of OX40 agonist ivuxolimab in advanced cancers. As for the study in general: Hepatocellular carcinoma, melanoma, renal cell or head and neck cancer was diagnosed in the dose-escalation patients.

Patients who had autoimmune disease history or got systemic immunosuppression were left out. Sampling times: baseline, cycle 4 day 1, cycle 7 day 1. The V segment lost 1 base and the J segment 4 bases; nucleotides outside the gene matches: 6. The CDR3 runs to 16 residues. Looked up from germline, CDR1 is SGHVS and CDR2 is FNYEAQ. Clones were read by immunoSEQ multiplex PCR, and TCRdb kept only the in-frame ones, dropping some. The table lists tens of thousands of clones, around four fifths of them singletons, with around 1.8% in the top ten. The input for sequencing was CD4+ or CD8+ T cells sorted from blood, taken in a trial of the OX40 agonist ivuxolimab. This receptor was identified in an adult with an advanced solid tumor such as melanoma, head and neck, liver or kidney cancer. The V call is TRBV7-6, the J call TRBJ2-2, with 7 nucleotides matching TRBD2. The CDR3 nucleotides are TGTGCCAGCAGCTTAGGGGGAGGGCCGGGCACCGGGGAGCTGTTTTTT. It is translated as CASSLGGGPGTGELFF.